This TCR beta chain was recorded in a study of human T cells and chemical hapten exposure. Whole-study context: Sensitization was performed using 2% DPC on a 2 cm by 2 cm upper inner arm skin site.

The CDR3 is made up of 13 amino acids. V gave up 6 bases and J gave up 0 bases, with 11 bases separating them. Germline CDR1 and CDR2: DFQATT and SNEGSKA (reference sequence). Time point: pre-sensitization, week 0. As for treatment: therapeutic diphenylcyclopropenone sensitization with weekly scalp DPC. One entry per CDR3 protein results from TCRdb running MiXCR on the RACE reads. The data show about 77,000 distinct CDR3 sequences, about 15% seen once. V usage is TRBV20-1 and J usage is TRBJ1-1; D remains unclear. Specimen: whole blood, collected in connection with sensitization to the hapten diphenylcyclopropenone (DPC). The sequence was collected from a woman in her forties or fifties with alopecia areata. Some clones in this sample may be carry-over from other donors' samples. This chain's CDR3 is CSAQQLMNTEAFF. The DNA for the CDR3 is TGCAGTGCCCAACAGCTGATGAACACTGAAGCTTTCTTT.